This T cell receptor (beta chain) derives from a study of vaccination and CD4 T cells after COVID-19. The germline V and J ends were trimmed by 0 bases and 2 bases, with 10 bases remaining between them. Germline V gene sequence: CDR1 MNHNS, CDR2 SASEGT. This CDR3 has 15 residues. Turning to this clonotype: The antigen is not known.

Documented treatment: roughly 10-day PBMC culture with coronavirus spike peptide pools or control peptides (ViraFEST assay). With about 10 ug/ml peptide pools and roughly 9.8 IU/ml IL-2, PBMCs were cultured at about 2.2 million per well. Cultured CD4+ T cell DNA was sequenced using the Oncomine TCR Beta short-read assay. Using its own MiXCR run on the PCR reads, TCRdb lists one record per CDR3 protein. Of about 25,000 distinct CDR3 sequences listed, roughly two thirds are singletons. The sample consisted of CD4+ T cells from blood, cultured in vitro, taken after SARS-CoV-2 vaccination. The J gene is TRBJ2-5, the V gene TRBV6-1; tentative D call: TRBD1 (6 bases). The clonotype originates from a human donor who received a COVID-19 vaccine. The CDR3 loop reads CASSEAWDTQETQYF. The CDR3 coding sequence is TGTGCCAGCAGTGAAGCTTGGGACACTCAAGAGACCCAGTACTTC.